This T cell receptor (beta chain) is from a study of beta chain features in type 1 diabetes. As every portion of the isolated RNA was reverse transcribed, the sequencing read expressed TCRB transcripts. Here immunoSEQ multiplex PCR was the method, and the copy in TCRdb shows in-frame clones only, minus some. The sample comprises under 450,000 clones, over 11% of which are singletons, and roughly 0.036% rests with the top ten. V was trimmed by 3 bases and J by 0 bases, leaving 13 bases between them. CDR3 size: 16 residues. CDR1 is SEHNR, CDR2 FQNEAQ, per germline (reference sequence). This TCR came from a man younger than 40 in good health. The chain links TRBV7-9 to TRBJ2-3, with D perhaps TRBD2 (5 bases). The sequenced material came from naive CD4+ T cells from blood. The CDR3: CASSLALAHSTDTQYF. The CDR3 bases are TGTGCCAGCAGCTTGGCCCTAGCACACAGCACAGATACGCAGTATTTT.